The 9 T cell receptor beta chains presented below share a single source sample, sequenced in a study of blood T cell repertoires in COVID-19 (dated by TCRdb to 2018 to 2020). Libraries were made using the immunoSEQ multiplex PCR assay. Imported from immuneACCESS, the table was reduced by TCRdb to in-frame sequences with V and J called. These copies leave out some clones; in studies compared against another copy, an unresolved V gene accounts for under half, and the cause of the remainder is not known. The sample data list around 200,000 clones, and around nine tenths of these were observed just once. More than 3% of the sample belongs to the ten largest clones. Sequenced: peripheral blood. These receptors all come from a man between 65 and 80 years old with acute or convalescent COVID-19.

V usage is TRBV6-5 and J usage is TRBJ1-4; 9 nucleotides line up with TRBD1. Germline values: CDR1 MNHEY, CDR2 SVGAGI. The CDR3 is made up of 15 amino acids. V gave up 5 bases and J gave up 4 bases; unmatched junction bases: 5. CDR3 loop: CASSNRGRDNEKLFF. In DNA form, the CDR3 reads TGTGCCAGCAGTAACAGGGGGCGCGATAATGAAAAACTGTTTTTT.

The chain carries TRBV7-9 and TRBJ2-7; D is perhaps TRBD1 (6 bases). CDR3 length: 17 amino acids. V lost 5 bases and J 0 bases, leaving 20 bases between the germline ends. CDR1 is SEHNR, CDR2 FQNEAQ, per germline (reference sequence). DNA of the CDR3: TGTGCCAGCAGCCACAGACAGACAGGCCCTAGCTCCTACGAGCAGTACTTC. Translated: CASSHRQTGPSSYEQYF.

This chain connects TRBV18 to TRBJ1-5; 7 positions agree with TRBD1. The junction had 4 bases not matched to a gene; V was cut back by 3 bases and J by 2 bases. Germline V lookup: CDR1 KGHSH, CDR2 LQKENI. The CDR3 is made up of 15 amino acids. CDR3 in DNA: TGTGCCAGCTCACCCCGCACAGGGGGCAATCAGCCCCAGCATTTT. It yields the protein CASSPRTGGNQPQHF.

This sequence joins TRBV19 and TRBJ1-4; a possible D gene is TRBD1 (5 bases). V was trimmed by 4 bases and J by 5 bases, leaving 11 bases between them. This CDR3 comprises 14 residues. The V gene's germline CDR1 is LNHDA and CDR2 SQIVND (reference sequence). The CDR3 spells CASSTGETNEKLFF. In DNA, the CDR3 is TGTGCCAGTAGTACGGGGGAAACGAATGAAAAACTGTTTTTT.

The V gene is TRBV6-1, the J gene TRBJ1-4, with D possibly matching TRBD1 (6 bases). V lost 0 bases to trimming and J lost 7 bases, with 21 bases between them. Germline V gene lookup returns CDR1 MNHNS and CDR2 SASEGT. This CDR3 is built from 18 residues. CDR3 DNA: TGTGCCAGCAGTGAAGCGCTTCAGGGGCCGGCTTGGAGTGAAAAACTGTTTTTT. Protein product: CASSEALQGPAWSEKLFF.

This clone was seen a handful of times. This chain links TRBV4-2 with TRBJ1-5; D gene unclear. Germline V lookup: CDR1 LGHNA, CDR2 YNFKEQ. This CDR3 is 15 amino acids long. Trimming removed 4 bases at V and 0 bases at J, with 10 bases between. CDR3 nucleotides: TGTGCCAGCAGCCCCGAACATTATAGCAATCAGCCCCAGCATTTT. It translates to CASSPEHYSNQPQHF.

This clone was seen only once. The chain joins TRBV11-2 to TRBJ1-4; D is possibly TRBD1 (6 bases). Deletions cut 1 base from V and 5 bases from J, with 11 bases between. The CDR3 loop spans 15 amino acids. Germline V gene lookup returns CDR1 SGHAT and CDR2 FQNNGV. The CDR3 coding sequence is TGTGCCAGCAGCTTAGGGGGGGGCGGAAATGAAAAACTGTTTTTT. This sequence encodes CASSLGGGGNEKLFF.

This chain links TRBV5-1 with TRBJ2-7, with 10 bases matching TRBD1. The germline V gene has CDR1 SGHRS and CDR2 YFSETQ. The CDR3 length is 14 residues. Unmatched junction bases numbered 9, after V lost 5 bases and J lost 7 bases. The CDR3, as DNA: TGCGCCAGCAGGGAAGGGACAGGGGATAGAGAGCAGTACTTC. It codes for CASREGTGDREQYF. Full variable domain (remainder filled in from reference TRBV5-1 and TRBJ2-7): KAGVTQTPRYLIKTRGQQVTLSCSPISGHRSVSWYQQTPGQGLQFLFEYFSETQRNKGNFPGRFSGRQFSNSRSEMNVSTLELGDSALYLCASREGTGDREQYFGPGTRLTVT.

V usage is TRBV3-1 (or the pseudogene TRBV3-2) and J usage is TRBJ1-4, with D possibly being TRBD1 (5 bases). Trimming took 0 bases from V and 3 from J, leaving 8 bases between them. The V gene's germline CDR1 is LGHDT and CDR2 YNNKEL (reference sequence). CDR3 size: 15 residues. The CDR3 protein is CASSQEGAANEKLFF. DNA for the CDR3: TGTGCCAGCAGCCAAGAAGGGGCGGCTAATGAAAAACTGTTTTTT.